The clone carrying this T cell receptor (beta chain) showed up many times. This entry is derived from a study of blood T cells in healthy people across ages. This CDR3 spans 12 amino acids. With a J-beta primer mix and a sample-barcoded 5' primer, a second PCR ran about 6 to 11 cycles. Each CDR3 protein is one row after TCRdb ran MiXCR on the 5' RACE reads. The table has over 500,000 distinct CDR3 sequences, about 28% seen once. These data also formed part of another study, on T cells of mothers and their children. That work contributes: Over five children, together with their three healthy Caucasian mothers, made up the donors. Every mother produced more than 8 million TCR beta CDR3 reads, whereas every child provided 2.5 million to 3 million.

The sample consisted of blood. The receptor comes from a boy younger than 10 in good health. The V gene is TRBV21-1, the J gene TRBJ2-7. TRBV21-1 has pseudogene status. DNA for the CDR3: TGTGCCAGCAGCCCTGGGGACTACGAGCAGTACTTC. Its protein product is CASSPGDYEQYF.